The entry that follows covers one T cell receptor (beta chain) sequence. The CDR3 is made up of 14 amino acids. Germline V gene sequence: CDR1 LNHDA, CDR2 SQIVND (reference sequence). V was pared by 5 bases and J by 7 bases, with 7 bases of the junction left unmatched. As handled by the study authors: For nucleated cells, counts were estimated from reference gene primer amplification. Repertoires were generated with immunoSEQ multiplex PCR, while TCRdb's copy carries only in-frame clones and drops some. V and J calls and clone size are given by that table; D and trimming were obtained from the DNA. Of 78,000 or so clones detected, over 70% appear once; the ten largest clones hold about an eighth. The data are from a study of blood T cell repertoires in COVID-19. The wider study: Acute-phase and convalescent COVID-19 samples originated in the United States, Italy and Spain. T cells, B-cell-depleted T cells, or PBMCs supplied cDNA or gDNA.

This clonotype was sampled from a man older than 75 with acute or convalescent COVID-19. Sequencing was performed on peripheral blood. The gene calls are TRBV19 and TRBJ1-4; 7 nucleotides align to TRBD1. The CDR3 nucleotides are TGTGCCAGTAGTTCCACGGGACAGCCTGAAAAACTGTTTTTT. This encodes CASSSTGQPEKLFF.